This TCR beta chain is drawn from a study of OX40 agonist ivuxolimab in advanced cancers. For the study at large: Hepatocellular carcinoma, melanoma, renal cell or head and neck cancer occurred in dose-escalation patients. Findings and limits, study-wide: The authors did not determine the antigen specificity of the expanded peripheral T cells. Nonresponders, in some cases, also had low normalized T-cell clonal expansion. Relative to CD4+, CD8+ T cells held more expanded clones on average.

A word on this clone: What it binds is not known.

Germline loops: CDR1 KGHSH, CDR2 LQKENI. The CDR3 is 16 amino acids. V was cut by 2 bases and J by 6 bases, with 19 bases left in between. The method was immunoSEQ multiplex PCR; TCRdb's version includes in-frame clones alone and lacks a portion of them. This repertoire shows 94,000 or so clones, around 84% found once; its top ten account for 0.95% to 1.2%. The source of this sequence is an adult with an advanced solid tumor such as melanoma, head and neck, liver or kidney cancer. The rearrangement joins TRBV18 to TRBJ1-2; possibly TRBD1 for D (5 bases). Sequenced material: CD4+ or CD8+ T cells sorted from blood, taken in a trial of the OX40 agonist ivuxolimab. This CDR3 is CASSPKTIREFDGYTF. CDR3 in DNA: TGTGCCAGCTCACCAAAAACCATCAGGGAGTTCGATGGCTACACCTTC.